The 7 T cell receptor beta chains below were found in one sample sequenced in a study of T cell repertoires in cytomegalovirus infection. TCRdb ran MiXCR on the reads and lists one entry per CDR3 protein. The data show about 69,000 distinct CDR3 sequences, about 26% seen once. Their recognized antigens are unknown. This specimen consisted of CD8+ T cells from cultured PBMCs, obtained from culture after CMV antigen stimulation. Receptors originate from a human donor in good health (CMV status not recorded). Some clones in this sample may be carry-over from other donors' samples.

This clonotype was detected a few times. V usage is TRBV2 and J usage is TRBJ2-4; a weak D match, TRBD1 (6 bases). V lost 6 bases to trimming and J lost 8 bases, with 11 bases between them. The CDR3 has 12 residues. Germline-derived CDR1 and CDR2 are SNHLY and FYNNEI. CDR3 amino acids: CASRERQDIQYF. The CDR3 region has the DNA TGTGCCAGCAGAGAGCGACAGGACATTCAGTACTTC. The variable domain in full, with the rest retrieved from reference TRBV2 and TRBJ2-4, is EPEVTQTPSHQVTQMGQEVILRCVPISNHLYFYWYRQILGQKVEFLVSFYNNEISEKSEIFDDQFSVERPDGSNFTLKIRSTKLEDSAMYFCASRERQDIQYFGAGTRLSVL.

The count of this clonotype is one. J is TRBJ2-7 and V is TRBV18; TRBD1 agrees at 9 bases. The J segment lost 5 bases and the V segment lost 3 bases, leaving 8 bases of the junction unmatched. Looked up from germline, CDR1 is KGHSH and CDR2 is LQKENI. The CDR3 length is 15 residues. The CDR3 loop is CASSPSGQGVHEQYF. The CDR3 region has the DNA TGTGCCAGCTCACCGTCGGGACAGGGAGTCCACGAGCAGTACTTC.

In this sample, this clonotype turned up a few times. The rearrangement uses TRBV29-1 and TRBJ1-3; D perhaps matches TRBD1 (5 bases). V was shortened by 5 bases and J by 1 base, with 12 bases between the two germline ends. The CDR3 totals 14 residues. Germline CDR1 SQVTM, CDR2 ANQGSEA. CDR3 protein: CSVYSGTSGNTIYF. The CDR3, as DNA: TGCAGCGTTTACTCCGGGACTTCTGGAAACACCATATATTTT.

This clonotype was counted a single time. One end of the junction does not line up with germline, which may come from a read error. This sequence joins TRBV6-5 and TRBJ2-2; 11 nucleotides match TRBD2. CDR1 is MNHEY and CDR2 is SVGAGI in the germline V gene. The CDR3 spans 18 residues. The CDR3 here is CASSYVKLAGGETGELVF. The CDR3 nucleotides read TGTGCCAGCAGTTACGTTAAGCTAGCGGGGGGCGAGACCGGGGAGCTGGTTTTT.

The J gene is TRBJ2-1, the V gene TRBV5-1; the D call may be TRBD1 or TRBD2 (5 bases each). CDR3 size: 13 residues. Per the germline V gene, CDR1 is SGHRS and CDR2 is YFSETQ. The V end was cut by 4 bases, the J end by 7 bases, with 12 bases between. The CDR3 loop reads CASSPGTLNEQFF. DNA of the CDR3: TGCGCCAGCAGCCCCGGGACGCTAAATGAGCAGTTCTTC.

This clonotype was counted at least ten times. The rearrangement links TRBV7-8 to TRBJ2-1; 11 bases align to TRBD2. The CDR3 contains 16 residues. V lost 7 bases and J lost 9; bases outside the gene matches: 14. CDR1 is SGHVS and CDR2 is FQNEAQ in the germline V gene. For the CDR3, the DNA is TGTGCCAGCACCGTTTACGGGACTAGCGGTGCTGGTGAGCAGTTCTTC. Encoded protein: CASTVYGTSGAGEQFF.

V usage is TRBV6-5 and J usage is TRBJ2-3; no clear D gene. The CDR3 extends over 13 amino acids. Trimming shortened V by 6 bases and J by 5 bases, and 12 bases separated the two germline ends. CDR1 MNHEY and CDR2 SVGAGI come from the germline V gene. The CDR3 loop is CASSSSYLDTQYF. CDR3 bases: TGTGCCAGCAGCTCCTCGTACTTAGATACGCAGTATTTT.